This TCR delta chain was identified in a study of gamma-delta chains in newborns, infants, children (dated by TCRdb to between 2018 and 2021). Broadly, across the study: In the study title, it is stated that polyclonal expansion of innate gammadelta T cells is driven by microbial exposure immediately after birth. How innate gammadelta T cell populations in human newborns were shaped by microbial exposure immediately after birth was investigated in the study.

The germline V gene supplies CDR1 GEAIGNYY and CDR2 EKD. Spanning cysteine to phenylalanine, the CDR3 consists of 21 amino acids. CDR3 DNA only is kept here, 63 bases in frame from base 1. The listed sequencing device is Illumina MiSeq. TCRdb called clones afresh from the public reads with CATT; identical DNA rows were later merged. The sample table holds under 5,000 delta-chain clones, of which 4.3% were seen once. 4.5% to 6.5% of the sample lies in the top ten. On this clone: The antigen it recognizes is unknown. Compared with germline, one end of the junction differs, possibly owing to a read error.

The chain was built from TRDV2 and TRDJ3, with 10 middle bases fitting TRDD3. This receptor was obtained from a child who was a newborn, infant or young child, either healthy, febrile or measles-vaccinated (not recorded which). The specimen sequenced was blood. The CDR3: CACDTVLGDPSLSWYTRQMFF. The sequenced DNA is TGTGCCTGTGACACCGTACTGGGGGATCCCTCCCTCTCCTGGTACACCCGACAGATGTTTTTC.